This TCR beta chain was documented in a study of blood T cell repertoires in COVID-19 (dated by TCRdb to the early 2020s). Study-level background: The collaborator samples originated in the United States, Italy and Spain and spanned the acute and convalescent phases of COVID-19. The repertoires were released in a freely available public database intended as a resource for research on the immune response to SARS-CoV-2. The samples were drawn from two sources: the first 160 participants of the ongoing ImmuneRACE study, and fewer than 1,500 subjects contributed by 6 global collaborators. Where available, HLA class I and class II types were obtained from metadata supplied by the sample provider rather than from assay-based typing. Deeply sampled blood TCRbeta repertoires from subjects exposed to, actively infected with, or recovered from COVID-19 were included in the dataset. Sample metadata almost always included a de-identified subject ID, COVID-19 status, age in years and sex. The prospective study material was composed of cDNA or gDNA derived from T cells, B-cell-depleted T cells, or PBMCs.

Whole blood was collected in K2EDTA tubes by collaborating institutions according to the institutions' own protocols. For TCRbeta analysis, collaborator samples were shipped as frozen whole blood, as isolated PBMCs, or as DNA extracted from either sample type. With respect to this clone: Which antigen it targets is not known. No clone much larger than this one lies a single base away; base qualities are absent.

Findings and caveats that apply to the study as a whole: How much clinical and demographic metadata was included differed by source and by participant, and the metadata was provided uncurated.

The immunoSEQ Assay, a bias-controlled multiplex PCR, was used to amplify TCRbeta CDR3 regions from genomic DNA. Concerning the study's data processing: The number of nucleated cells in each sample was estimated by amplification of reference gene primers within the assay. To quantify the absolute abundance of each unique TCRbeta CDR3 rearrangement, sequence reads were collapsed and filtered. For each sample, productive Simpson clonality was calculated by taking the square root of Simpson's diversity index across productive rearrangements. Entries here come from immuneACCESS through TCRdb and include only in-frame sequences with V and J called. Some clones fail to appear in such tables; in the studies checked, an unresolved V gene covers under half of the shortfall, and the cause of the remainder is unknown. V, J and clone size are those of that table, while D and trimming were read from the DNA. This sample comprises a few hundred thousand clones, 80% to 90% of them detected only once. The ten most abundant clones make up around 2.9% of the sample.

The source is a woman aged 25 to 39 with active or convalescent COVID-19. Sequenced material: peripheral blood.

The DNA sequence is given as TGTGCCAGCAGCTTAGAAGCGAGGGACGAGCAGTACTTC. Its protein product is CASSLEARDEQYF. Here the chain combines TRBV7-2 and TRBJ2-7; a tentative D match to TRBD2 spans 5 bases. The CDR3 holds 13 amino acids from the cysteine to the phenylalanine. The read is trimmed to its CDR3 DNA, 39 bases read in frame from base 1. At the junction V is shortened by 1 base and J by 5 bases, with 9 bases in between. CDR1 and CDR2, per the germline V gene, are SGHTA and FQGNSA.